The next 11 T cell receptor beta chains were all read from a single sample in a study of blood T cell repertoires in COVID-19. Data came from immunoSEQ multiplex PCR; TCRdb stores just in-frame clones and leaves some out. This sample carries some 210,000 clones, about 76% of them seen once, and the ten largest clones take more than 8.5%. The sequencing sample was made of PBMCs or T cells enriched from blood (not recorded which). The source of these receptors is a woman in her forties or fifties with acute COVID-19.

This clone was seen only a few times. This sequence joins TRBV9 and TRBJ1-1, with 10 bases that match TRBD1. The CDR3 sequence is 16 residues long. The trim removed 3 bases at V and 1 base at J, leaving 6 bases unmatched. Germline V gene lookup returns CDR1 SGDLS and CDR2 YYNGEE. The CDR3 reads CASSGTGGSGNTEAFF. CDR3 DNA: TGTGCCAGCAGCGGGACAGGGGGAAGTGGGAACACTGAAGCTTTCTTT.

The chain has TRBV28 and TRBJ2-7; TRBD1 matches at 7 bases. V dropped 8 bases and J dropped 4; count of bases not matched to a gene: 2. CDR1 is MDHEN, CDR2 SYDVKM, per germline. The CDR3 covers 11 residues. In DNA, the CDR3 is TGTGCCAGCGCCAGGGGGTACGAGCAGTACTTC. Protein product: CASARGYEQYF.

The rearrangement links TRBV10-3 to TRBJ2-5; D call uncertain. The V gene lost 4 bases and the J gene lost 5 bases, with 8 bases spanning the gap. From germline, CDR1 is ENHRY and CDR2 SYGVKD. This CDR3 has 12 amino acids. Written as DNA, the CDR3 is TGTGCCATCAGTGCCCCTAGGGAGACCCAGTACTTC. Its protein is CAISAPRETQYF.

DNA for the CDR3: TGCGCCAGCAGCCCGTTCGGACAGATCCAAGAGACCCAGTACTTC. It specifies CASSPFGQIQETQYF. This chain joins TRBV5-1 and TRBJ2-5, with a tentative D call TRBD1 (6 bases). Trimming shortened V by 4 bases and J by 1 base, and 14 bases separated the two germline ends. The CDR3 runs 15 residues. Looked up from germline, CDR1 is SGHRS and CDR2 is YFSETQ. Together with reference TRBV5-1 and TRBJ2-5, the CDR3 gives the full variable domain: KAGVTQTPRYLIKTRGQQVTLSCSPISGHRSVSWYQQTPGQGLQFLFEYFSETQRNKGNFPGRFSGRQFSNSRSEMNVSTLELGDSALYLCASSPFGQIQETQYFGPGTRLLVL.

This clone has just one count. The chain uses TRBV6-1 and TRBJ1-5; D might be TRBD1 (6 bases). Germline CDR1 is MNHNS and CDR2 is SASEGT. The CDR3 runs 14 residues. Trimming removed 2 bases from V and 7 bases from J, with 12 bases in between. As DNA, the CDR3 is TGTGCCAGCAGTGAAAAGGGGGTGGGGCAGCCCCAGCATTTT. This encodes CASSEKGVGQPQHF.

This clone came up once. This chain links TRBV7-9 with TRBJ1-4; 7 bases match TRBD1. This CDR3 has 16 amino acids. The junction had 5 bases not matched to a gene; V was cut back by 1 base and J by 3 bases. In germline, CDR1 is SEHNR, CDR2 FQNEAQ (reference sequence). The CDR3 is CASSLVEGASNEKLFF. The CDR3 DNA reads as TGTGCCAGCAGCTTAGTGGAGGGGGCGTCTAATGAAAAACTGTTTTTT. Variable domain in full (rest from reference TRBV7-9 and TRBJ1-4): DTGVSQNPRHKITKRGQNVTFRCDPISEHNRLYWYRQTLGQGPEFLTYFQNEAQLEKSRLLSDRFSAERPKGSFSTLEIQRTEQGDSAMYLCASSLVEGASNEKLFFGSGTQLSVL.

The table lists this clone with a few counts. This chain connects TRBV7-9 to TRBJ1-1; D uncertain. The V gene's germline CDR1 is SEHNR and CDR2 FQNEAQ (reference sequence). V was clipped by 5 bases and J by 2 bases, with 6 bases between them. The CDR3 covers 12 residues. The CDR3 here is CASSLTNTEAFF. The CDR3 bases are TGTGCCAGCAGCCTCACTAACACTGAAGCTTTCTTT.

The genes are TRBV19 and TRBJ2-2; D gene ambiguous. Germline V gives CDR1 LNHDA, CDR2 SQIVND (reference sequence). V was pared by 5 bases and J by 0 bases, with 4 bases between. The length of the CDR3 is 13 residues. Here the CDR3 reads CASSWPNTGELFF. In nucleotides, the CDR3 is TGTGCCAGTAGTTGGCCGAACACCGGGGAGCTGTTTTTT.

The chain has TRBV3-1 (or the pseudogene TRBV3-2) and TRBJ2-7; D might be TRBD2 (5 bases). Germline V gene lookup returns CDR1 LGHDT and CDR2 YNNKEL (reference sequence). Trimming pared 4 bases from V and 0 bases from J, leaving 13 bases between. CDR3 length equals 15 residues. CDR3 sequence: CASSPNSGSSYEQYF. CDR3 nucleotides: TGTGCCAGCAGCCCCAATTCGGGGAGCTCCTACGAGCAGTACTTC.

The chain couples TRBV18 to TRBJ1-1, with 8 bases aligning to TRBD1. Unmatched junction bases numbered 9, after V lost 5 bases and J lost 1 base. Germline CDR1 and CDR2: KGHSH and LQKENI. The CDR3 covers 16 residues. The CDR3 loop is CASSFWDRPGNTEAFF. In DNA, the CDR3 is TGTGCCAGCTCATTCTGGGACAGGCCCGGGAACACTGAAGCTTTCTTT.

The table lists this clone with a count of one. The chain links TRBV7-9 to TRBJ2-7; 8 nucleotides line up with TRBD1. The CDR3 has 16 amino acids. From germline, CDR1 is SEHNR and CDR2 FQNEAQ (reference sequence). Losses at the gene ends were 4 bases for V and 3 bases for J; bases not matched to a gene: 11. This CDR3 is CASSSNPRQGNYEQYF. DNA of the CDR3: TGTGCCAGCAGCTCTAACCCTCGACAGGGGAACTACGAGCAGTACTTC.